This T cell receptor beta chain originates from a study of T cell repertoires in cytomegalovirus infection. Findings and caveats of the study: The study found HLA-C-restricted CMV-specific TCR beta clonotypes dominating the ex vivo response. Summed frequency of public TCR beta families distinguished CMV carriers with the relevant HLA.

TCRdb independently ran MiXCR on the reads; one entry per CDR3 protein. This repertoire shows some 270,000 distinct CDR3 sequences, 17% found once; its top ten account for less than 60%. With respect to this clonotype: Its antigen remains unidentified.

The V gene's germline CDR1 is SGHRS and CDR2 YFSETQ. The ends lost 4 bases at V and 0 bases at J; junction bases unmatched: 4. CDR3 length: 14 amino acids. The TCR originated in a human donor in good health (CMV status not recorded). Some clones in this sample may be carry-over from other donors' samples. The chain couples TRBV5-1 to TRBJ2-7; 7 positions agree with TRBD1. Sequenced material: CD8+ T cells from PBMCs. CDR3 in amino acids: CASSHRDSSYEQYF. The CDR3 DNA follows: TGCGCCAGCAGCCACCGGGACAGCTCCTACGAGCAGTACTTC.